This T cell receptor beta chain was retrieved from a study of shared clonotypes between healthy human individuals. Study-wide findings and caveats: Shared clonotypes: 4.5% to 5% naive CD4, approximately 3.4% naive CD8, under 2.5% memory CD4, approximately 0.37% memory CD8. Against clonotypes common to all four donors, non-shared ones had lower generation probabilities.

About 30,000 T cell genomes (around 190 ng DNA) went into each sorted-subset replicate. Measured with immunoSEQ multiplex PCR; TCRdb has only the in-frame clones, and not every one. The sample includes around 2.5 million clones, approximately 93% of them seen just once. The V gene end was trimmed by 4 bases and the J gene end by 8 bases; junction bases not matched to a gene: 7. Germline V lookup: CDR1 SGHRS, CDR2 YFSETQ. This CDR3 has 14 residues. In its sample, this clone was seen once. Its cognate antigen is unknown. The TCR was taken from a man aged 18 to 29 in good health. Some clones in this sample may be carry-over from other donors' samples. The V and J genes are TRBV5-1 and TRBJ2-1, with TRBD1 identical over 9 bases. The sample taken for sequencing was naive CD4+ T cells from PBMCs. The subset was: CD45RA+ positively selected. CDR3 nucleotides: TGCGCCAGCAGCGTAAACAGGGGGCGTGATGAGCAGTTCTTC. It yields the protein CASSVNRGRDEQFF.